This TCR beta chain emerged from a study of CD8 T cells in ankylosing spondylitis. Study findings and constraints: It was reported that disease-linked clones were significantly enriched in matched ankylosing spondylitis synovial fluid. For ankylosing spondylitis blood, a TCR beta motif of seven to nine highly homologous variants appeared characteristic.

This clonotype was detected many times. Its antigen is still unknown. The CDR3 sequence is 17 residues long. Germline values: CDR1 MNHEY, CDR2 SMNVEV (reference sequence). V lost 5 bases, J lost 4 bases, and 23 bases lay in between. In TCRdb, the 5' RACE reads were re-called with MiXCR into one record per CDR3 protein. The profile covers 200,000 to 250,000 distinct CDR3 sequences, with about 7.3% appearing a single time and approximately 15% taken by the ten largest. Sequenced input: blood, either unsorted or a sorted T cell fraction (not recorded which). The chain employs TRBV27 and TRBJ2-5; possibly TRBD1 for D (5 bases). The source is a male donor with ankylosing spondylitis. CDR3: CASSPFPPDSSRETQYF. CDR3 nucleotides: TGTGCCAGCAGTCCCTTCCCCCCCGACAGTTCAAGAGAGACCCAGTACTTC.